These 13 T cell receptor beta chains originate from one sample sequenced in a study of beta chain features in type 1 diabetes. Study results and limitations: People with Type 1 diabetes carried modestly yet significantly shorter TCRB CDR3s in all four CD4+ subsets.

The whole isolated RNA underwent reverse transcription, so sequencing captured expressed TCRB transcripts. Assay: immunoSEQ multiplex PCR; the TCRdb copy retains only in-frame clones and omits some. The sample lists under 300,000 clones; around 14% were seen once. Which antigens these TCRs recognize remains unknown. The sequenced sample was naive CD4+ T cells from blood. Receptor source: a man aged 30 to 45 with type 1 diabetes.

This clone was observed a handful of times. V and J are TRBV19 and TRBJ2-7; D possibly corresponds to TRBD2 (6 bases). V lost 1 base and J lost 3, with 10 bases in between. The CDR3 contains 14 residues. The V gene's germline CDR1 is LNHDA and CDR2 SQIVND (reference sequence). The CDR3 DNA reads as TGTGCCAGTAGTATAGGGGGAGGAAACTACGAGCAGTACTTC. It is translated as CASSIGGGNYEQYF.

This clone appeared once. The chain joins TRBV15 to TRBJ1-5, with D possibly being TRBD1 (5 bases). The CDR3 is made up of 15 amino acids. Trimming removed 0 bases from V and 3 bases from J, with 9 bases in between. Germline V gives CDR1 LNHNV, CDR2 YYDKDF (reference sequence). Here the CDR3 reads CATSRDKGNNQPQHF. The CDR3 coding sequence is TGTGCCACCAGCAGAGATAAGGGGAACAATCAGCCCCAGCATTTT.

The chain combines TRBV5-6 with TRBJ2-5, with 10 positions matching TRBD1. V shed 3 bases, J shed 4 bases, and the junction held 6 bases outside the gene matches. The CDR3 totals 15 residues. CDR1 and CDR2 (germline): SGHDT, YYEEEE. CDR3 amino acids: CASSWGTGEGETQYF. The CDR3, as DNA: TGTGCCAGCAGCTGGGGGACAGGGGAAGGAGAGACCCAGTACTTC.

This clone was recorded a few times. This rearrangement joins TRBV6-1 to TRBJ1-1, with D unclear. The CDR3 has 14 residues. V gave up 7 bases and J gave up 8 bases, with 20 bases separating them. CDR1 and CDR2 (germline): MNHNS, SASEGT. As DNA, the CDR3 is TGTGCCAGCACCGAGGGTGGGGTTTTGTCCGAAGCTTTCTTT. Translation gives CASTEGGVLSEAFF.

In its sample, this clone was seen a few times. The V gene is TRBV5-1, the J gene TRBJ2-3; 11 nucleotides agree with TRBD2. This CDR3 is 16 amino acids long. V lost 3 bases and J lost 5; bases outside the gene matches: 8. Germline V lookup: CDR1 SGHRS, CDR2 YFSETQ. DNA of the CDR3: TGCGCCAGCAGCTATGATAGCGGGGGGGCCGGAGATACGCAGTATTTT. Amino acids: CASSYDSGGAGDTQYF.

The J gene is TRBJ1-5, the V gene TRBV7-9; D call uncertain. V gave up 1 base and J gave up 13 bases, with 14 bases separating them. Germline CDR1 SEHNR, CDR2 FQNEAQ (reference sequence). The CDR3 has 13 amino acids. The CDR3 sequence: CASSLGSGSDQHF. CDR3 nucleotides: TGTGCCAGCAGCTTAGGGAGCGGTTCGGATCAGCATTTT.

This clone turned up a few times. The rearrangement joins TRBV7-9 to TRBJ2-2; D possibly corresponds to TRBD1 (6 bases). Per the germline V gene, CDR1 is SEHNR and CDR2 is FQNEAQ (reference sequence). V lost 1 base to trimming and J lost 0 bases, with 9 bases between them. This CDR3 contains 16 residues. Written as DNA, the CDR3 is TGTGCCAGCAGCTTAGTAAAGGGGGCGAACACCGGGGAGCTGTTTTTT. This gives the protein CASSLVKGANTGELFF.

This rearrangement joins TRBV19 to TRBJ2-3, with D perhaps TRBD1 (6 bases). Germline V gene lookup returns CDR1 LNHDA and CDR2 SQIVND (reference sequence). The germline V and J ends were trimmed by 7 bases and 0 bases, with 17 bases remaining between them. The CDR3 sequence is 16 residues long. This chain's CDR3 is CASKGLQGISTDTQYF. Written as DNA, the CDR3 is TGTGCCAGTAAGGGGCTACAGGGTATCAGCACAGATACGCAGTATTTT. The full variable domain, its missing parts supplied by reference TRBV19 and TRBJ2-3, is DGGITQSPKYLFRKEGQNVTLSCEQNLNHDAMYWYRQDPGQGLRLIYYSQIVNDFQKGDIAEGYSVSREKKESFPLTVTSAQKNPTAFYLCASKGLQGISTDTQYFGPGTRLTVL.

CDR3 nucleotides: TGTGCCAGCGGGAGCTCCTACGAGCAGTACTTC. It specifies CASGSSYEQYF. The chain employs TRBV2 and TRBJ2-7; maybe TRBD2 (5 bases). The germline V gene has CDR1 SNHLY and CDR2 FYNNEI. CDR3 length: 11 residues. The V and J ends lost 8 bases and 0 bases respectively, with 5 bases between them.

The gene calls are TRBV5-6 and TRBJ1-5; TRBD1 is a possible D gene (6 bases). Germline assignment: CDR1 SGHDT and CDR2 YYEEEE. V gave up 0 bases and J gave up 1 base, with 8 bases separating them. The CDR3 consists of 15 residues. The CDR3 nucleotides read TGTGCCAGCAGCTTGGCAGGGGCGAGCAATCAGCCCCAGCATTTT. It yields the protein CASSLAGASNQPQHF.

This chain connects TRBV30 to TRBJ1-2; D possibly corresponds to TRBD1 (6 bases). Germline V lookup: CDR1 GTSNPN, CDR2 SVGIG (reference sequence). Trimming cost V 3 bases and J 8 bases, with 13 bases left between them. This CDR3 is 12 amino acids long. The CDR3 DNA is TGTGCCTGGAGACCACAGGGTAACGGCTACACCTTC. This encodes CAWRPQGNGYTF.

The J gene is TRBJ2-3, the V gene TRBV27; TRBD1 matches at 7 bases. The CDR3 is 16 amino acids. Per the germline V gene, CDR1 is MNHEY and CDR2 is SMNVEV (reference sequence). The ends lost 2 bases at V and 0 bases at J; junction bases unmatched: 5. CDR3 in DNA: TGTGCCAGCAGTTTAGGAAACAGGGGTAGCACAGATACGCAGTATTTT. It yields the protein CASSLGNRGSTDTQYF.

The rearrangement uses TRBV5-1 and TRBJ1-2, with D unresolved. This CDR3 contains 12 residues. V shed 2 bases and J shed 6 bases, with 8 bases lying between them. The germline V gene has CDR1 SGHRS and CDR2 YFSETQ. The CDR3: CASSLEENGYTF. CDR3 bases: TGCGCCAGCAGCTTAGAGGAAAATGGCTACACCTTC.